A selection of T cell receptor beta chains follows, all from one sample in a study of T cell changes during pregnancy in multiple sclerosis. Sequenced by immunoSEQ multiplex PCR; TCRdb stores in-frame clones only, minus some. The repertoire holds 35,000 to 45,000 clones, 75% to 95% seen once, with almost 2% in the top ten. The sample was CD4+ T cells from peripheral blood mononuclear cells, taken after pregnancy. The receptors stem from a female donor in good health, enrolled as a control in a pregnancy study. Both conserved end residues are part of each CDR3. D genes are given only for firm matches. Expanded clones are given a class, and other clones once, few, many or no size at all.

>TRBJ2-2|.|.|TRBV19
CASSKYGGLNTGELFF
TGTGCCAGTAGTAAATACGGGGGGCTGAACACCGGGGAGCTGTTTTTT
>TRBJ2-1|.|.|TRBV4-3
CASSQLSERSSYNEQFF
TGCGCCAGCAGCCAATTATCGGAACGGAGCTCCTACAATGAGCAGTTCTTC
>TRBJ2-1|.|TRBD1|TRBV6-5
CASSSGQYNEQFF
TGTGCCAGCAGTTCGGGACAGTACAATGAGCAGTTCTTC
>TRBJ2-1|.|TRBD2|TRBV2
CASSARRLAGGLNEQFF
TGTGCCAGCAGTGCGCGGCGGCTAGCGGGAGGATTGAATGAGCAGTTCTTC
>TRBJ2-7|.|.|TRBV7-9
CASSPDNSYEQYF
TGTGCCAGCAGTCCCGACAATTCCTACGAGCAGTACTTC
>TRBJ1-4|.|TRBD1|TRBV5-1
CASSWGRDRDEKLFF
TGCGCCAGCAGCTGGGGCCGGGACAGAGATGAAAAACTGTTTTTT
>TRBJ2-7|.|.|TRBV27
CASSLFQTVLYEQYF
TGTGCCAGCAGTCTCTTCCAGACAGTTCTCTACGAGCAGTACTTC
>TRBJ1-1|.|TRBD1|TRBV28
CASRSRTGGSTEAFF
TGTGCCAGCAGATCTCGGACAGGGGGCTCCACTGAAGCTTTCTTT
>TRBJ1-1|.|TRBD1|TRBV19
CASSIVRGPGHTEAFF
TGTGCCAGTAGTATAGTCAGGGGGCCAGGACACACTGAAGCTTTCTTT
>TRBJ2-1|.|TRBD1|TRBV7-2
CASSNPTGGAYNEQFF
TGTGCCAGCAGCAATCCTACAGGGGGCGCCTACAATGAGCAGTTCTTC
>TRBJ2-5|medium-sized|TRBD1|TRBV4-2
CASSQKTGDQETQYF
TGTGCCAGCAGCCAAAAGACAGGGGACCAAGAGACCCAGTACTTC
>TRBJ2-7|.|.|TRBV7-9
CASSPRTTYEQYF
TGTGCCAGCAGCCCGAGAACCACCTACGAGCAGTACTTC
>TRBJ1-2|once|.|TRBV7-8
CASSLGGSQGYGYTF
TGTGCCAGCAGCTTAGGTGGGTCCCAGGGCTATGGCTACACCTTC
>TRBJ2-1|.|.|TRBV27
CASSSWVGQGSYNEQFF
TGTGCCAGCAGCTCCTGGGTAGGGCAGGGCTCCTACAATGAGCAGTTCTTC
>TRBJ2-1|.|TRBD1|TRBV27
CASSSQGAGSNEQFF
TGTGCCAGCAGCTCCCAGGGGGCCGGGTCCAATGAGCAGTTCTTC
>TRBJ1-2|.|.|TRBV7-2
CASSSGGGDPGGYTF
TGTGCCAGCAGCTCTGGGGGGGGTGATCCTGGAGGCTACACCTTC
>TRBJ2-1|.|.|TRBV10-3
CAISLGTGLNNEQFF
TGTGCCATCAGCCTCGGGACTGGATTAAACAATGAGCAGTTCTTC
>TRBJ2-3|.|TRBD1|TRBV29-1
CSVEGSMAQGDMPDTQYF
TGCAGCGTTGAAGGTTCAATGGCGCAGGGGGATATGCCAGATACGCAGTATTTT
>TRBJ1-1|.|TRBD1|TRBV5-1
CASNKDRGRNTEAFF
TGCGCCAGCAACAAGGACAGGGGGCGGAACACTGAAGCTTTCTTT
>TRBJ2-1|.|TRBD2|TRBV5-1
CASSRALAGGSWQFF
TGCGCCAGCAGCCGCGCTCTAGCGGGGGGCTCGTGGCAGTTCTTC
>TRBJ1-2|once|TRBD1|TRBV29-1
CSVPDRGDHGYTF
TGCAGCGTTCCGGACAGGGGAGATCATGGCTACACCTTC
>TRBJ2-1|once|.|TRBV4-3
CASSQAAEVNEQFF
TGCGCCAGCAGCCAAGCAGCGGAAGTCAATGAGCAGTTCTTC
>TRBJ1-1|.|TRBD1|TRBV4-1
CASSSRDRGFDVGNTEAFF
TGCGCCAGCAGCTCTCGCGACAGGGGTTTCGATGTGGGGAACACTGAAGCTTTCTTT
>TRBJ2-2|.|TRBD1|TRBV27
CASSLGQGDGELFF
TGTGCCAGCAGTTTGGGACAGGGGGACGGGGAGCTGTTTTTT
>TRBJ2-1|.|TRBD1|TRBV4-1
CASSQARTGYNEQFF
TGCGCCAGCAGCCAAGCGCGGACAGGATACAATGAGCAGTTCTTC
>TRBJ1-2|.|.|TRBV6-5
CASSYSRGGSYGYTF
TGTGCCAGCAGTTACTCCAGGGGAGGGAGCTATGGCTACACCTTC
>TRBJ1-5|.|TRBD1|TRBV11-3
CASRPRDRGPNQPQHF
TGTGCCAGCAGGCCCCGGGACAGGGGGCCTAATCAGCCCCAGCATTTT
>TRBJ1-2|.|.|TRBV21-1
CASSWRDRGYTF
TGTGCCAGCAGCTGGAGGGATCGTGGCTACACCTTC
>TRBJ1-2|.|TRBD1|TRBV6-6
CASTLLSTGNDGYTF
TGTGCCAGCACCCTACTATCGACAGGGAACGATGGCTACACCTTC
>TRBJ2-7|.|.|TRBV28
CASSAEMYEQYF
TGTGCCAGCTCGGCGGAGATGTACGAGCAGTACTTC
>TRBJ2-7|.|TRBD1|TRBV28
CASQQGTYEQYF
TGTGCCAGCCAACAGGGGACCTACGAGCAGTACTTC
>TRBJ1-2|.|.|TRBV10-1
CASSALYGYTF
TGCGCCAGCAGTGCTCTCTATGGCTACACCTTC